This TCR beta chain was found in a study of blood T cell repertoires in COVID-19 (dated by TCRdb to between 2020 and 2021). Regarding the complete study: Samples from collaborators originated in the United States, Italy and Spain and spanned both the acute and convalescent phases of COVID-19. The samples were drawn from the first 160 participants of the ongoing ImmuneRACE study and from 950 to 1,500 subjects provided by 6 global collaborators. The prospective study material was composed of cDNA or gDNA derived from T cells, B-cell-depleted T cells, or PBMCs. The sample metadata nearly always contained a de-identified subject ID, COVID-19 status, age in years and sex. Where available, HLA class I and class II types were obtained from metadata supplied by the sample provider rather than from assay-based typing. The dataset comprised deeply sampled blood TCRbeta repertoires from subjects exposed to, actively infected with, or recovered from COVID-19. A freely available public database, intended as a resource for researchers studying the immune response to SARS-CoV-2, is where the repertoires were released. On the study overall, not on this receptor specifically: Clinical and demographic metadata were provided uncurated, with the amount varying by source and participant.

One collaborating source in Seattle enrolled patients during active infection and followed them longitudinally through the course of disease. Whole blood was collected in K2EDTA tubes by collaborating institutions according to the institutions' own protocols. For TCRbeta analysis, collaborator samples were shipped as frozen whole blood, as isolated PBMCs, or as DNA extracted from either sample type. The CDR3, cysteine through phenylalanine, is 15 amino acids long. Only the CDR3 region is kept as DNA, spanning 45 bases read in frame from base 1. The germline V gene (reference sequence) gives CDR1 as LNHDA and CDR2 as SQIVND. V is cut back by 5 bases and J by 4 bases, with 8 bases in the junction unmatched. As regards this clone: Its antigen remains undetermined. Base qualities were left out, and no much larger clone turns up one base away.

TCRbeta CDR3 regions were amplified from genomic DNA by means of the immunoSEQ Assay, a bias-controlled multiplex PCR. The paper's processing steps were these. The number of nucleated cells in each sample was estimated from the amplification of reference gene primers within the assay. Sequence reads were collapsed and filtered to measure the absolute abundance of every unique TCRbeta CDR3 rearrangement. Productive Simpson clonality was computed per sample as the square root of Simpson's diversity index over productive rearrangements. The clones in this table, taken by TCRdb from immuneACCESS, are in-frame only. Not every clone is retained; where verified, under half of the shortfall comes from an unresolved V gene, and the cause of the rest is unknown. The DNA was the basis for D and trimming; V, J and clone size are from that table. The sample table records 45,000 to 50,000 clones; 80% to 90% of these occur just once. The ten largest clones take up around a third of the sample.

This sequence was found in a woman at least 80 years old with COVID-19, enrolled during active disease. The V and J segments used are TRBV19 and TRBJ1-3, and 7 bases in between align with TRBD1. Input material: peripheral blood. For the CDR3, the sequence is CASSLQGPGGNTIYF. In nucleotide form, the sequence is TGTGCCAGTAGTTTACAGGGGCCAGGAGGAAACACCATATATTTT.